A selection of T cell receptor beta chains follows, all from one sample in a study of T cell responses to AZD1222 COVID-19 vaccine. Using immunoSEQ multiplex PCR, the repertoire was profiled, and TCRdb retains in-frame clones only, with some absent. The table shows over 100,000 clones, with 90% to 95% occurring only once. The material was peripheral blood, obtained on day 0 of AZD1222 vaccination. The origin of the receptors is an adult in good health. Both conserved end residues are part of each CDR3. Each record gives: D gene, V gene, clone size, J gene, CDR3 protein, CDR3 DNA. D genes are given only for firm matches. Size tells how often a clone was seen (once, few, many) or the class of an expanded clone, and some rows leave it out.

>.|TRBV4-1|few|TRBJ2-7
CASKLGPGSYEQYF
TGCGCCAGCAAATTGGGTCCTGGCTCCTACGAGCAGTACTTC
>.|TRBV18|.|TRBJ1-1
CASSPKDGGTEAFF
TGTGCCAGCTCACCGAAGGACGGGGGGACTGAAGCTTTCTTT
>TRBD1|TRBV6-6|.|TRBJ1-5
CASSSGGYSNQPQHF
TGTGCCAGCAGTTCAGGGGGGTATAGCAATCAGCCCCAGCATTTT
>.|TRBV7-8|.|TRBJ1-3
CASSPGSGNTIYF
TGTGCCAGCAGCCCTGGGTCTGGAAACACCATATATTTT
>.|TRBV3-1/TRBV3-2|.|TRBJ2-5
CASSQTPILQETQYF
TGTGCCAGCAGCCAAACCCCGATACTCCAAGAGACCCAGTACTTC
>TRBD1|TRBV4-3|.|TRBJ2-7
CASSQDRGQGSYEQYF
TGCGCCAGCAGCCAAGATCGGGGACAGGGGTCCTACGAGCAGTACTTC
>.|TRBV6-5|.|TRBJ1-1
CASRRSGTVNTEAFF
TGTGCCAGCAGACGCAGCGGGACGGTGAACACTGAAGCTTTCTTT
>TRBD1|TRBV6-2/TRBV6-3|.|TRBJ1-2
CASSPGQEYGYTF
TGTGCCAGCAGTCCGGGACAGGAGTATGGCTACACCTTC
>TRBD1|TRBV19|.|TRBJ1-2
CASSIDRGYGYTF
TGTGCCAGTAGTATTGACAGGGGCTATGGCTACACCTTC
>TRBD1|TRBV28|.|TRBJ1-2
CASSLDPGQGLAQGYTF
TGTGCCAGCAGTTTGGATCCGGGACAGGGCCTCGCGCAGGGCTACACCTTC
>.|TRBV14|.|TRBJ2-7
CASSQEVGRTSYEQYF
TGTGCCAGCAGCCAAGAAGTAGGGAGAACCTCCTACGAGCAGTACTTC
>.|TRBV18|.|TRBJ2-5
CASSPPGQGETQYF
TGTGCCAGCTCACCACCGGGTCAGGGGGAGACCCAGTACTTC
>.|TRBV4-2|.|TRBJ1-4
CASSRTANEKLFF
TGTGCCAGCAGCCGGACAGCTAATGAAAAACTGTTTTTT
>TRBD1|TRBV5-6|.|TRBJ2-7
CASSYGQAYEQYF
TGTGCCAGCAGCTACGGACAGGCCTACGAGCAGTACTTC
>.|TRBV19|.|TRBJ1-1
CASSIRTAKPTEAFF
TGTGCCAGTAGTATTCGGACGGCGAAGCCGACTGAAGCTTTCTTT
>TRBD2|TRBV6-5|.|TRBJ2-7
CASSSGGSSDEQYF
TGTGCCAGCAGTTCAGGCGGGAGTTCCGACGAGCAGTACTTC
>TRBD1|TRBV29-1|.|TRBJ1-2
CSVEEAQGLDGYTF
TGCAGCGTTGAAGAGGCACAGGGGTTAGATGGCTACACCTTC
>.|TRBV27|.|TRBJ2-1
CARNRERCNEQFF
TGTGCCAGAAACAGGGAAAGGTGCAATGAGCAGTTCTTC
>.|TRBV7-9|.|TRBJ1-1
CASSLGTGNTEAFF
TGTGCCAGCAGCTTAGGGACTGGGAACACTGAAGCTTTCTTT
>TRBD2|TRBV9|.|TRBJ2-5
CASSVAVAGGTQYF
TGTGCCAGCAGCGTAGCTGTGGCGGGGGGGACCCAGTACTTC
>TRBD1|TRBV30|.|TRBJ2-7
CAWSVPPGQENF
TGTGCCTGGAGTGTACCTCCGGGACAGGAAAACTTC
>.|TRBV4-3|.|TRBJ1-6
CASSQDLVGRLIDSPLHF
TGCGCCAGCAGCCAAGATCTGGTCGGGAGGCTAATCGATTCACCCCTCCACTTT
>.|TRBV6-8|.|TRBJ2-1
CARRQGSLYNEQFF
TGTGCCAGGAGGCAGGGCTCCCTCTACAATGAGCAGTTCTTC
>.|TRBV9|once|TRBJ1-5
CASSVAGNQPQHF
TGTGCCAGCAGCGTAGCGGGAAATCAGCCCCAGCATTTT
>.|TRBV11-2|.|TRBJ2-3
CASSLDPGGRSTDTQYF
TGTGCCAGCAGCTTAGACCCCGGTGGAAGAAGCACAGATACGCAGTATTTT
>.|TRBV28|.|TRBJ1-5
CATERNQPQHF
TGTGCCACGGAGAGGAATCAGCCCCAGCATTTT
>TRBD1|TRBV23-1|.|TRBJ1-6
CASTPGQGINSPLHF
TGCGCCAGCACCCCCGGACAGGGAATAAATTCACCCCTCCACTTT
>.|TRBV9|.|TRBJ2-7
CASSAHPGASYEQYF
TGTGCCAGCAGCGCTCACCCCGGGGCCTCCTACGAGCAGTACTTC
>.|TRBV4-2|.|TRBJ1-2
CASSQASSNYGYTF
TGTGCCAGCAGCCAAGCTTCATCTAACTATGGCTACACCTTC
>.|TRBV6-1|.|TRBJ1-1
CASSERANTEAFF
TGTGCCAGCAGTGAACGCGCGAACACTGAAGCTTTCTTT
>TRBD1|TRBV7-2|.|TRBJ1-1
CASSPLRTGGDSTEAFF
TGTGCCAGCAGCCCGTTAAGGACAGGGGGCGACTCTACTGAAGCTTTCTTT
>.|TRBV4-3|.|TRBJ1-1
CASSQDEARVPFAEAFF
TGCGCCAGCAGCCAAGATGAGGCGAGGGTCCCGTTCGCTGAAGCTTTCTTT
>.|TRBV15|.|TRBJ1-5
CATSRSGKNQPQHF
TGTGCCACCAGCCGCTCAGGGAAAAATCAGCCCCAGCATTTT
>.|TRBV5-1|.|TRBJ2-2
CASSLEKNTGELFF
TGCGCCAGCAGCTTGGAAAAGAACACCGGGGAGCTGTTTTTT
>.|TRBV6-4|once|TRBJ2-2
CASSRTFDSTGELFF
TGTGCCAGCAGTAGGACCTTCGACTCAACCGGGGAGCTGTTTTTT
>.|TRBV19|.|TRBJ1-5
CASSTRQLYSNQPQHF
TGTGCCAGTAGTACCCGACAGCTTTATAGCAATCAGCCCCAGCATTTT
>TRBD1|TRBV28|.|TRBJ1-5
CASSGTAGISNQPQHF
TGTGCCAGCAGCGGGACAGCCGGTATTAGCAATCAGCCCCAGCATTTT
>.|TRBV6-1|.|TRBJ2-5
CASSPKETQYF
TGTGCCAGCAGCCCGAAAGAGACCCAGTACTTC
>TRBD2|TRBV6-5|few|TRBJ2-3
CASSPGLATHTQYF
TGTGCCAGCTCACCAGGACTAGCGACCCATACGCAGTATTTT
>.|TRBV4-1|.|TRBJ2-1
CASSEYREPYNEQFF
TGCGCCAGCAGCGAATACAGGGAACCATACAATGAGCAGTTCTTC
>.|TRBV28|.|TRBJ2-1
CASSLKTQQFF
TGTGCCAGCAGTTTGAAGACTCAGCAGTTCTTC
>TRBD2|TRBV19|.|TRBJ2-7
CATSLAGGPSEQYF
TGTGCCACCTCCTTAGCGGGAGGGCCTTCCGAGCAGTACTTC
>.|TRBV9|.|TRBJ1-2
CASSVDTTDYGYTF
TGTGCCAGCAGCGTAGATACAACCGACTATGGCTACACCTTC
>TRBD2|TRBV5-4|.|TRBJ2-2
CASSLSLAVYTGELFF
TGTGCCAGCAGCTTGTCACTAGCGGTTTACACCGGGGAGCTGTTTTTT
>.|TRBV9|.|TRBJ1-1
CASSRDAGNTEAFF
TGTGCCAGCAGCCGGGACGCCGGGAACACTGAAGCTTTCTTT